The subject of this entry is one TCR beta chain. The target of this receptor is not known. Base qualities were left out, and no much larger clone turns up one base away. This entry is derived from a study of siplizumab effects on memory and regulatory T cells (dated by TCRdb to about 2019). As for the study more broadly: The study looked at the effect of siplizumab, an anti-CD2 antibody, on alloreactive T-cell subsets in allogeneic mixed lymphocyte reactions made from human PBMCs. What the work shows at the level of the full study, not this receptor alone: The cumulative frequency of alloreactive sequences traceable to unstimulated CD4+ memory T cells was significantly reduced by siplizumab. Of the alloreactive CD4+ clones that could be mapped, the Treg-derived share averaged roughly 73% with siplizumab compared with roughly 25% in control reactions. For roughly 75-96% of proliferating CD4+ or CD8+ clones, no naive or memory phenotype could be assigned. Because sequences below about 10^-5 frequency were poorly captured, only a minor fraction of alloreactive clones could be mapped to unstimulated subsets. Whether proliferating Tregs from siplizumab cultures actually had suppressive function was not functionally confirmed. Greater diversity appeared to be present in unstimulated naive T cells than in memory T cells, and a substantial contribution to the alloresponse seemed to be made by naive cells.

Sorted unstimulated T cells and proliferating T cells recovered from mixed lymphocyte reactions were subjected to TCRbeta CDR3 sequencing. Fresh whole blood from ten HLA-typed healthy donors was used as the source from which PBMCs were isolated. To map where alloreactive clones came from, CD4+ regulatory T cells in the unstimulated state were FACS-sorted. The germline V and J ends show losses of 4 bases and 0 bases respectively, and no gene match explains 6 bases of the junction. According to the germline V gene (reference sequence), CDR1 reads SGHAT and CDR2 reads FQDESV. There are 16 amino acids in the CDR3, from cysteine to phenylalanine inclusive. The DNA shown is the 48-base CDR3, in frame from base 1. Preparation of the library involved the immunoSEQ multiplex PCR assay. Each sample had 90,000 to 100,000 TCR templates assayed by the deep sequencing platform. Genomic DNA extracted from sorted T cells was used for TCRbeta CDR3 sequencing. In the authors' own workflow: The R programming language was used for the clonal analysis of the TCRbeta CDR3 data. Alloreactive CD4+ and CD8+ clones were defined by comparing unstimulated samples with post-reaction CFSE-low samples. Regulatory or non-regulatory origin was assigned to alloreactive CD4+ clones by matching of sequences to sorted unstimulated Treg and non-Treg repertoires. Here the immuneACCESS table is served through TCRdb, limited to in-frame sequences with V and J called. Missing clones are a known gap in these copies; in checked studies unresolved V genes cover under half, and the rest lacks a known reason. V, J and clone size derive from that table, while D and trimming were established from the DNA sequence. The sample table records 90,000 to 120,000 clones; 93% of these occur just once. 0.55% to 0.8% of the sample is in the top ten clones.

This receptor was obtained from a human donor in good health. The rearranged chain carries TRBV11-1 and TRBJ2-1; TRBD2 matches 7 bases in the middle. The sample comprised Tregs sorted from blood. The DNA reads as follows: TGTGCCAGCAGCTCCCGCGGGAGTTACTCCTACAATGAGCAGTTCTTC. The translation is CASSSRGSYSYNEQFF.